Presented here are 29 T cell receptor beta chains from one specimen sequenced in a study of shared clonotypes between healthy human individuals. Only in-frame clones appear in the TCRdb table, and some are missing; sequencing was by immunoSEQ multiplex PCR. This repertoire shows about 2.4 million clones, approximately 90% found once; its top ten account for about 0.13%. Sequencing was done on a sample of naive CD4+ T cells sorted from blood. As to subset: CD45RA+ positively selected. All receptors derive from a man between 18 and 29 years old in good health.

This clone came up once. The CDR3 reads CASSISGANGNTIYF. In DNA form, the CDR3 reads TGTGCCAGTAGTATTAGTGGGGCGAACGGAAACACCATATATTTT. The chain uses TRBV19 and TRBJ1-3; perhaps TRBD1 as D (5 bases). This CDR3 has 15 amino acids. Germline V CDR1 and CDR2: LNHDA, SQIVND (reference sequence). V dropped 3 bases and J dropped 4 bases, with 13 bases sitting between them.

The chain links TRBV5-1 to TRBJ2-1, with D perhaps being TRBD1 or TRBD2 (7 bases each). Germline CDR1 and CDR2: SGHRS and YFSETQ. This CDR3 spans 14 amino acids. Trimming cost V 4 bases and J 8 bases, with 16 bases left between them. This chain's CDR3 is CASSLGGGSDEQFF. The CDR3 bases are TGCGCCAGCAGCCTGGGAGGGGGCTCCGATGAGCAGTTCTTC.

V gene TRBV6-5 combines with J gene TRBJ2-3, with D possibly being TRBD1 (6 bases). The CDR3 has 14 amino acids. Between the trimmed V and J ends, which lost 2 bases and 3 bases, there was a span of 9 bases. CDR1 MNHEY and CDR2 SVGAGI come from the germline V gene. The CDR3 DNA follows: TGTGCCAGCAGTTACGGCCAGGGGACAGATACGCAGTATTTT. It yields the protein CASSYGQGTDTQYF.

This sequence joins TRBV4-1 and TRBJ2-4; TRBD2 agrees at 13 bases. The CDR3 spans 17 residues. The J segment lost 8 bases and the V segment lost 1 base, leaving 8 bases of the junction unmatched. Germline V gene data show CDR1 as MGHRA and CDR2 as YSYEKL. CDR3 DNA: TGCGCCAGCAGCCAAGGGGGACTAGCGGGAAAGGAGGACATTCAGTACTTC. This gives the protein CASSQGGLAGKEDIQYF.

The V call is TRBV19, the J call TRBJ1-4; 8 bases fit TRBD1. The CDR3 covers 15 residues. The V and J ends lost 3 bases and 8 bases, in that order; junction bases with no gene match: 8. The germline V gene has CDR1 LNHDA and CDR2 SQIVND (reference sequence). The CDR3 reads CASSILDRGGEKLFF. CDR3 sequence (DNA): TGTGCCAGTAGTATCCTCGACAGGGGAGGCGAAAAACTGTTTTTT.

The chain employs TRBV6-1 and TRBJ2-7; 9 nucleotides line up with TRBD2. Germline V gene lookup returns CDR1 MNHNS and CDR2 SASEGT. Unmatched junction bases numbered 7, after V lost 3 bases and J lost 4 bases. There are 15 residues in the CDR3. DNA for the CDR3: TGTGCCAGCAGTGAGGGGCTAGCGGGATATTACGAGCAGTACTTC. Protein product: CASSEGLAGYYEQYF.

The rearrangement uses TRBV6-5 and TRBJ1-1; D might be TRBD1 (6 bases). CDR3 size: 16 residues. CDR1 MNHEY and CDR2 SVGAGI come from the germline V gene. The V gene lost 2 bases and the J gene lost 1 base, with 14 bases spanning the gap. The CDR3 reads CASSYRAGVTNTEAFF. CDR3 sequence (DNA): TGTGCCAGCAGTTACCGGGCAGGGGTAACGAACACTGAAGCTTTCTTT.

In regard to this clone: This specimen includes other DNA sequences encoding the same CDR3. The chain couples TRBV5-1 to TRBJ2-2; D may be TRBD2 (6 bases). CDR3 length: 15 residues. V lost 2 bases and J lost 0, with 8 bases in between. The germline V gene encodes CDR1 SGHRS and CDR2 YFSETQ. The CDR3 coding sequence is TGCGCCAGCAGCTTAGGAGGGACGAACACCGGGGAGCTGTTTTTT. As protein: CASSLGGTNTGELFF.

The rearrangement joins TRBV5-4 to TRBJ2-5; 9 bases agree with TRBD1. The CDR3 sequence is 16 residues long. With V trimmed by 4 bases and J by 1 base, 8 bases remained unmatched. CDR1 SGHNT and CDR2 YYREEE come from the germline V gene (reference sequence). The CDR3 coding sequence is TGTGCCAGCAGCCGTTCCGGGACAGGGATCCAAGAGACCCAGTACTTC. Its protein product is CASSRSGTGIQETQYF.

The CDR3 spells CAWSVGWQTQETQYF. DNA of the CDR3: TGTGCCTGGAGTGTAGGCTGGCAGACACAAGAGACCCAGTACTTC. The chain has TRBV30 and TRBJ2-5; D unclear. Trimming cost V 0 bases and J 2 bases, with 13 bases left between them. Germline lookup yields CDR1 GTSNPN and CDR2 SVGIG (reference sequence). The length of the CDR3 is 15 residues.

The rearrangement uses TRBV6-5 and TRBJ2-6; TRBD1 might be the D (6 bases). V dropped 10 bases and J dropped 0 bases, with 10 bases sitting between them. The CDR3 is 14 residues long. In germline, CDR1 is MNHEY, CDR2 SVGAGI. The CDR3 sequence is CATLTGSGANVLTF. CDR3 DNA sequence: TGTGCCACCCTGACAGGCTCTGGGGCCAACGTCCTGACTTTC.

The chain joins TRBV6-1 to TRBJ2-7, with TRBD1 as a possible D gene (6 bases). V lost 7 bases and J 5 bases, leaving 18 bases between the germline ends. The CDR3 consists of 14 residues. The germline V gene encodes CDR1 MNHNS and CDR2 SASEGT. The CDR3, as DNA: TGTGCCAGCAACGGCCGTACAGGGCGAGACGAGCAGTACTTC. It encodes CASNGRTGRDEQYF.

This clone was counted once. The chain couples TRBV27 to TRBJ2-7; 8 bases line up with TRBD2. CDR1 MNHEY and CDR2 SMNVEV come from the germline V gene (reference sequence). The CDR3 has 16 amino acids. The V and J ends lost 6 bases and 0 bases, in that order; junction bases with no gene match: 10. DNA of the CDR3: TGTGCCAGCAGGTCGGGAGGGACTTATAGCTCCTACGAGCAGTACTTC. Its translation is CASRSGGTYSSYEQYF.

The chain uses TRBV9 and TRBJ2-1; TRBD2 matches at 16 bases. The J segment lost 9 bases and the V segment lost 0 bases, leaving 6 bases of the junction unmatched. This CDR3 has 17 residues. Germline V CDR1 and CDR2: SGDLS, YYNGEE. DNA of the CDR3: TGTGCCAGCAGCGTAGTGGGGACTAGCGGGAGGGCCATTGAGCAGTTCTTC. Its translation is CASSVVGTSGRAIEQFF.

V is TRBV10-1 and J is TRBJ2-6; tentative D call: TRBD2 (7 bases). This CDR3 is built from 14 residues. The V gene's germline CDR1 is WNHNN and CDR2 SYGVQD (reference sequence). V was shortened by 8 bases and J by 11 bases, with 19 bases between the two germline ends. This chain's CDR3 is CASELGGAGHVLTF. The CDR3 DNA reads as TGCGCCAGCGAACTGGGGGGGGCAGGCCACGTCCTGACTTTC.

This clone appeared once. The rearrangement uses TRBV18 and TRBJ1-5; D perhaps matches TRBD1 (5 bases). Trimming removed 3 bases from V and 2 bases from J, with 17 bases in between. Per germline, CDR1 KGHSH and CDR2 LQKENI. This CDR3 has 17 amino acids. CDR3 nucleotide sequence: TGTGCCAGCTCACCTACCGGGACGGCCGCGGGCAATCAGCCCCAGCATTTT. As protein: CASSPTGTAAGNQPQHF.

The chain has TRBV5-4 and TRBJ2-3; D possibly corresponds to TRBD2 (7 bases). The V end lost 4 bases, the J end lost 4 bases, and 19 bases lay between the germline ends. Germline V gene lookup returns CDR1 SGHNT and CDR2 YYREEE (reference sequence). This CDR3 has 16 amino acids. The CDR3 DNA sequence: TGTGCCAGCAGCATTGGGGGGGCGGCGGGGCCAGATACGCAGTATTTT. It translates to CASSIGGAAGPDTQYF.

V usage is TRBV4-3 and J usage is TRBJ2-7; 10 bases agree with TRBD2. The CDR3 length is 14 residues. In germline, CDR1 is LGHNA, CDR2 YSLEER. Trimming removed 4 bases from V and 4 bases from J; junction bases left unmatched: 4. The CDR3: CASSRTSGQYEQYF. The CDR3 DNA sequence: TGCGCCAGCAGCCGGACTAGCGGACAATACGAGCAGTACTTC.

Concerning this clone: Relative to the germline gene, one junction end is altered; a read error may explain this. V is TRBV29-1 and J is TRBJ2-3; TRBD2 matches 7 bases. The germline V gene encodes CDR1 SQVTM and CDR2 ANQGSEA. CDR3 length: 15 amino acids. The CDR3 loop reads CSVKEGTTYTDTQYF. The DNA for the CDR3 is TGCAGCGTTAAAGAGGGGACTACCTACACAGATACGCAGTATTTT.

The chain is built from TRBV13 and TRBJ1-1, with D possibly TRBD1 on 5 matching bases. The CDR3 totals 18 residues. CDR1 and CDR2 from the germline V gene are PRHDT and FYEKMQ (reference sequence). Trimming pared 4 bases from V and 3 bases from J, leaving 24 bases between. The CDR3 is CASSSSGLLGRGDTEAFF. CDR3 in DNA: TGTGCCAGCAGCTCCTCGGGACTCCTCGGGCGAGGCGACACTGAAGCTTTCTTT.

The CDR3 loop is CAISGKGGVPTNEQFF. DNA of the CDR3: TGTGCCATCAGTGGGAAAGGAGGGGTTCCCACCAATGAGCAGTTCTTC. The chain is built from TRBV10-3 and TRBJ2-1, with a possible D match to TRBD2 (6 bases). Germline values: CDR1 ENHRY, CDR2 SYGVKD. Trimming took 4 bases from V and 6 from J, leaving 19 bases between them. The length of the CDR3 is 16 residues.

J is TRBJ2-5 and V is TRBV30; a possible D gene is TRBD2 (6 bases). The J call is doubtful: the DNA matches TRBJ2-7 better. The germline V gene encodes CDR1 GTSNPN and CDR2 SVGIG (reference sequence). CDR3 length: 14 residues. The CDR3 here is CARETGLNSYEQYF. CDR3 DNA sequence: TGTGCCCGGGAGACGGGACTGAACTCCTACGAGCAGTACTTC.

This clone came up once. V and J are TRBV18 and TRBJ2-7, with unresolved D. Germline V gene sequence: CDR1 KGHSH, CDR2 LQKENI. Trimming took off 0 bases at V and 6 bases at J, with 9 bases between the two ends. The CDR3 runs 13 residues. The CDR3 DNA sequence: TGTGCCAGCTCACCACCGAGCCACCCCGAGCAGTACTTC. Translated: CASSPPSHPEQYF.

The chain recombines TRBV9 with TRBJ2-6; D unresolved. With 3 bases removed from V and 0 bases from J, the gap between germline ends came to 13 bases. Germline assignment: CDR1 SGDLS and CDR2 YYNGEE. This CDR3 has 17 amino acids. DNA of the CDR3: TGTGCCAGCAGCGGACCTCGACAAGCCTCTGGGGCCAACGTCCTGACTTTC. Its protein is CASSGPRQASGANVLTF.

V gene TRBV2 combines with J gene TRBJ2-7; D is perhaps TRBD2 (7 bases). The length of the CDR3 is 14 residues. V gave up 7 bases and J gave up 3 bases, with 16 bases separating them. The germline V gene encodes CDR1 SNHLY and CDR2 FYNNEI. The DNA of the CDR3 is TGTGCCAGCACGGGGGGCGTCCTTAGCTACGAGCAGTACTTC. Its translation: CASTGGVLSYEQYF.

The V gene is TRBV28, the J gene TRBJ2-1; D could derive from TRBD1 or TRBD2 (6 bases each). V was cut by 3 bases and J by 4 bases, with 19 bases left in between. The CDR3 totals 17 residues. CDR1 is MDHEN, CDR2 SYDVKM, per germline. The chain's CDR3 is CASSFKGGTLKYNEQFF. In nucleotides, the CDR3 is TGTGCCAGCAGTTTTAAGGGGGGCACGCTAAAATACAATGAGCAGTTCTTC.

The chain recombines TRBV30 with TRBJ1-5; D perhaps matches TRBD1 (6 bases). Trimming stripped 0 bases from V and 7 bases from J, with 10 bases between. This CDR3 contains 13 residues. Per germline, CDR1 GTSNPN and CDR2 SVGIG (reference sequence). The CDR3 here is CAWSVTGGQPQHF. CDR3 sequence (DNA): TGTGCCTGGAGTGTGACGGGGGGCCAGCCCCAGCATTTT.

With regard to this clone: Different DNA sequences within this sample yield the same CDR3. The chain links TRBV19 to TRBJ1-6; D remains ambiguous. Germline loops: CDR1 LNHDA, CDR2 SQIVND (reference sequence). The CDR3 sequence is 13 residues long. V was clipped by 3 bases and J by 6 bases, with 6 bases between them. The CDR3 DNA reads as TGTGCCAGTAGTATCGACCTTAATTCACCCCTCCACTTT. Its protein product is CASSIDLNSPLHF. The full variable domain, completed using reference TRBV19 and TRBJ1-6, is DGGITQSPKYLFRKEGQNVTLSCEQNLNHDAMYWYRQDPGQGLRLIYYSQIVNDFQKGDIAEGYSVSREKKESFPLTVTSAQKNPTAFYLCASSIDLNSPLHFGNGTRLTVT.

The chain carries TRBV5-1 and TRBJ1-1; D not resolved. Germline lookup yields CDR1 SGHRS and CDR2 YFSETQ. Trimming took off 2 bases at V and 2 bases at J, with 13 bases between the two ends. The CDR3 totals 15 residues. The CDR3 nucleotides are TGCGCCAGCAGCTTATTCAATATGTTAAACACTGAAGCTTTCTTT. Protein: CASSLFNMLNTEAFF.